This T cell receptor beta chain was sequenced for a study of blood T cells in healthy people across ages. Together with a sample-barcoded 5' primer, a J-beta primer mix was included in a second PCR lasting about 6 to 12 cycles. TCRdb re-called the 5' RACE reads with MiXCR, one entry per CDR3 protein. The sample contains 1.5 million to 2 million distinct CDR3 sequences, 28% of which appear only once. The germline gives CDR1 ENHRY, CDR2 SYGVKD. The CDR3 loop spans 15 amino acids. V was cut by 7 bases and J by 0 bases, with 13 bases left in between. Input material: blood. The genes are TRBV10-3 and TRBJ2-1, with a possible D match to TRBD2 (5 bases). The source of this sequence is a woman aged 25 to 39 in good health. The CDR3 region is CAINGESSSYNEQFF. For the CDR3, the DNA is TGTGCCATCAACGGGGAGAGCAGCTCCTACAATGAGCAGTTCTTC.